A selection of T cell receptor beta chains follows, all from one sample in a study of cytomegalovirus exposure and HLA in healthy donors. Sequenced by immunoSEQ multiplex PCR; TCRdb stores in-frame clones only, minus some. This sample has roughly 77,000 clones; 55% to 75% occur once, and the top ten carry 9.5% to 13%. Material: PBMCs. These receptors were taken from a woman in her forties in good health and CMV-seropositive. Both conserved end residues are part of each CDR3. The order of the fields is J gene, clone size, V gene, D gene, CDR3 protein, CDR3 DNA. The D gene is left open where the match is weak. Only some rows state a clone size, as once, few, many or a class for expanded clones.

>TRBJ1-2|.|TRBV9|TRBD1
CASSVDGRGTGPNYGYTF
TGTGCCAGCAGCGTAGATGGCAGGGGGACAGGCCCCAACTATGGCTACACCTTC
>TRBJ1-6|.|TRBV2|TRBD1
CASSGQGANSPLHF
TGTGCCAGCAGTGGACAGGGGGCAAATTCACCCCTCCACTTT
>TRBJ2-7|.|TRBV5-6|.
CASSLGQGGYEQYF
TGTGCCAGCAGCTTGGGGCAGGGAGGCTACGAGCAGTACTTC
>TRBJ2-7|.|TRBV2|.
CASSEDRFGEQYF
TGTGCCAGCAGTGAAGACAGGTTCGGCGAGCAGTACTTC
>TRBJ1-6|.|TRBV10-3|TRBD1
CAISTDTGANSPLHF
TGTGCCATCAGTACCGATACAGGGGCTAATTCACCCCTCCACTTT
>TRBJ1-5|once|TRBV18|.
CASSGFGEAGVSSPQHF
TGTGCCAGCTCAGGGTTCGGGGAGGCTGGGGTATCCTCGCCCCAGCATTTT
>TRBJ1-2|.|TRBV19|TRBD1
CASTLPGQGYGYTF
TGTGCATCCACCCTACCGGGACAGGGCTATGGCTACACCTTC
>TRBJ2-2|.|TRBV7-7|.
CSSGGEAGELFF
TGTTCCAGCGGCGGGGAGGCCGGGGAGCTGTTTTTT
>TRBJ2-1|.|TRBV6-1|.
CASSEVGAGAEYNEQFF
TGTGCCAGCAGTGAAGTTGGGGCAGGGGCCGAATACAATGAGCAGTTCTTC
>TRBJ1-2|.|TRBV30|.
CAWSVRGSSYGYTF
TGTGCCTGGAGTGTAAGGGGGTCCTCCTATGGCTACACCTTC
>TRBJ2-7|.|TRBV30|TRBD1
CAWALGTGPYEQYF
TGTGCCTGGGCCCTAGGGACAGGACCCTACGAGCAGTACTTC
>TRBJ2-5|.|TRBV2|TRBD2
CASSEAGTSGESGETQYF
TGTGCCAGCAGTGAAGCGGGGACTAGCGGGGAGTCCGGGGAGACCCAGTACTTC
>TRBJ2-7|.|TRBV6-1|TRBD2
CASSEGFWGGAAEQYF
TGTGCCAGCAGTGAAGGGTTCTGGGGAGGGGCGGCCGAGCAGTACTTC